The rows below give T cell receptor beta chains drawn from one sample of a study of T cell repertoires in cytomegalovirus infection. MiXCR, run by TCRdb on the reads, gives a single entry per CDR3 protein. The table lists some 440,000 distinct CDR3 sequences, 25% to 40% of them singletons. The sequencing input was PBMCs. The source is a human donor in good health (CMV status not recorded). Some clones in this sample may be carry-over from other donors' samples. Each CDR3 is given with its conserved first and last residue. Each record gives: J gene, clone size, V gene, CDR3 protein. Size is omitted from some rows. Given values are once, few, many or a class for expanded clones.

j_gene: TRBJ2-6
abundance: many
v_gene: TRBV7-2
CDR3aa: CASSITRAGANVLTF

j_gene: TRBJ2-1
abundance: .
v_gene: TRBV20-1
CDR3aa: CSALMRAGGPNNEQFF

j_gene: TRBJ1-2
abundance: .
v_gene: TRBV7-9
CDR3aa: CASSYPRADFYGYTF

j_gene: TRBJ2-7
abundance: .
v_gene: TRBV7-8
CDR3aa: CASSLNSRDRVYEQYF

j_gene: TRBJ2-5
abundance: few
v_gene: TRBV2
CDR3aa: CASTQRGGRETQYF

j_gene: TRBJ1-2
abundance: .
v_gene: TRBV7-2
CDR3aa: CASSHGKGVNYGYTF

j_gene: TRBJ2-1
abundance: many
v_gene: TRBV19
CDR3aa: CASSIGLAGTEQFF

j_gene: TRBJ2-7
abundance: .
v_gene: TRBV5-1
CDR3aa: CASSLGHIGPRQERPYEQYF

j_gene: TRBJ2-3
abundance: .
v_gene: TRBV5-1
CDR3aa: CASMRQGGTDTQSF

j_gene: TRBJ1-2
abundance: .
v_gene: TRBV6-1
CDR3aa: CASSTTLDRDAGYTF

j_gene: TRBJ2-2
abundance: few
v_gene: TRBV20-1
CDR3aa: CSARVGGNTGELFF

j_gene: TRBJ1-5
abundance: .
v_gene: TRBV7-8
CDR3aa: CASSPGLNSNQPQHF

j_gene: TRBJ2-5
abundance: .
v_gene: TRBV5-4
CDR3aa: CASSPTDRAEKTQYF

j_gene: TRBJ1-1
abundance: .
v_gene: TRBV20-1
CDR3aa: CSAREGTGNTEAFF

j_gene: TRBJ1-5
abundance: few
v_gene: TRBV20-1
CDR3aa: CSAGGRDQPQHF

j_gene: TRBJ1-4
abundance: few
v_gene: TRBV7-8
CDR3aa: CASSSRKGTATRSGEKLFF

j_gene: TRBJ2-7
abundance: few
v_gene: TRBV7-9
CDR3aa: CASSYSGIKDRGNFYF

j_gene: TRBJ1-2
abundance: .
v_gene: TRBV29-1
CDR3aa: CSVEGAEGTLPGGYTF

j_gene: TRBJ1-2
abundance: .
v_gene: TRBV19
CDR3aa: CASSPDGGQDGYTF

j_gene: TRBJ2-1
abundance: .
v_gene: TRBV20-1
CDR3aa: CSASTAFNEQFF

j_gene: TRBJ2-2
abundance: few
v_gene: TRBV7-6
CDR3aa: CASSLDSKTGELFF

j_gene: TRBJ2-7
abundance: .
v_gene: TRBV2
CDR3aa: CASSEHSESYEQYF

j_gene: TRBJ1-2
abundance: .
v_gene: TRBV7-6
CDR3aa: CASSKANFLLDYGYTF

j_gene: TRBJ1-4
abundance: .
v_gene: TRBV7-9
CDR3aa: CASSLPGLGEKLFF

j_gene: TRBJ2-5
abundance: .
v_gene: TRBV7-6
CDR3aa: CASSSLSGGAGETQYF

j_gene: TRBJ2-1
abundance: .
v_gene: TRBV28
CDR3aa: CAREVRRGGGGEQFF

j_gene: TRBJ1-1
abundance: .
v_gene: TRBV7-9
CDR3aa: CASRSGGLNTEAFF

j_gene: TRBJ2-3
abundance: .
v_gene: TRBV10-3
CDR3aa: CAISEPGLDGTQYF

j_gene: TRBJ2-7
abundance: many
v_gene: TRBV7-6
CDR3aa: CASSLAGLTYEQYF

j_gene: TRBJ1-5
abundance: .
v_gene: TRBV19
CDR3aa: CASSIAGPYSNQPQHF

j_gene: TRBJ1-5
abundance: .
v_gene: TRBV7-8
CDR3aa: CASSGDRGVNQPQHF

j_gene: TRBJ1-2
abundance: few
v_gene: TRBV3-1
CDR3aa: CASSQAVKGANGYTF

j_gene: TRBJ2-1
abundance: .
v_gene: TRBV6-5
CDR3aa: CSSSYTSGGPYNEQFF

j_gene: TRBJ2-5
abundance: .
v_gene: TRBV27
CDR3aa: CASSFGTSGAWETQYF

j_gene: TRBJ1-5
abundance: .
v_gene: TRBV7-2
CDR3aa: CSISVTGGIKPQHF

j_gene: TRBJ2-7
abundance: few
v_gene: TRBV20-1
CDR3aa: CSASRAPRAGSYEQYF

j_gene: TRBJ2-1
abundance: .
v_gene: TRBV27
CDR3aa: CASSLSEGGDNDQFF

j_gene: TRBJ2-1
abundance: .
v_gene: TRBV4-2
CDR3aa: CASSLMTSSAYEQFF

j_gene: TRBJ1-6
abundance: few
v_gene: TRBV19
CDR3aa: CASSIERQILGNSPLHF

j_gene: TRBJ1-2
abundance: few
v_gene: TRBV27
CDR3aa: CASSLSAGEKDYGYTF

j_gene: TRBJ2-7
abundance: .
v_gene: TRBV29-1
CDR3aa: CSVRTASYEQYF